This TCR beta chain was profiled in a study of blood T cell repertoires in COVID-19 (dated by TCRdb to about 2020). General notes on the study: Samples covering the acute and convalescent phases of COVID-19 were provided by collaborators in the United States, Italy and Spain. The prospective study material was composed of cDNA or gDNA derived from T cells, B-cell-depleted T cells, or PBMCs. The dataset comprised deeply sampled blood TCRbeta repertoires from subjects exposed to, actively infected with, or recovered from COVID-19. The repertoires were made available in a free public database intended to serve as a resource for research on the immune response to SARS-CoV-2. Samples were obtained from the ongoing ImmuneRACE study (first 160 participants) and from 950 to 1,500 subjects provided by 6 global collaborators. The sample metadata nearly always contained a de-identified subject ID, COVID-19 status, age in years and sex. Where available, HLA class I and class II types were obtained from metadata supplied by the sample provider rather than from assay-based typing. General study outcomes and caveats: How much clinical and demographic metadata was included differed by source and by participant, and the metadata was provided uncurated.

Notes on this clone: Its antigen specificity is not known. Base qualities are not recorded, but no much larger clone differs from it by a single base.

One collaborating source in Seattle enrolled patients during active infection and followed them longitudinally through the course of disease. Collaborating institutions collected whole blood in K2EDTA tubes following their own protocols. For TCRbeta analysis, collaborator samples were shipped as frozen whole blood, as isolated PBMCs, or as DNA extracted from either sample type. TCRbeta CDR3 regions were amplified from genomic DNA using the immunoSEQ Assay, a bias-controlled multiplex PCR. As for how the authors treated the data: Within the assay, amplification of reference gene primers was used to estimate how many nucleated cells each sample contained. To quantify the absolute abundance of each unique TCRbeta CDR3 rearrangement, sequence reads were collapsed and filtered. Productive Simpson clonality was computed per sample as the square root of Simpson's diversity index over productive rearrangements. TCRdb stores this immuneACCESS table with in-frame sequences only. Part of the clones is absent; in the studies checked, under half of the shortfall reflects unresolved V genes, and no reason is known for the rest. V and J calls and clone size are those listed in that table; D and trimming were worked out from the DNA. A total of fewer than 50,000 clones appear in this sample, around nine tenths of them only once. Roughly 0.35% of the sample goes to the ten largest clones.

This TCR derives from a man over 45 with COVID-19, enrolled during active disease. Sample: peripheral blood.

The DNA is as follows: TGTGCCAGCAGTTTCTCGGGGGGCGGCAATCAGCCCCAGCATTTT. It codes for CASSFSGGGNQPQHF. The receptor chain draws on TRBV28 and TRBJ1-5; a tentative D call is TRBD1 (6 bases match). V lost 3 bases and J lost 2 bases; the stretch between them is 11 bases long. The germline V gene gives CDR1 as MDHEN and CDR2 as SYDVKM. From cysteine to phenylalanine, the CDR3 is 15 amino acids long. Of all the DNA, just the CDR3 is kept, 45 bases in frame from base 1.